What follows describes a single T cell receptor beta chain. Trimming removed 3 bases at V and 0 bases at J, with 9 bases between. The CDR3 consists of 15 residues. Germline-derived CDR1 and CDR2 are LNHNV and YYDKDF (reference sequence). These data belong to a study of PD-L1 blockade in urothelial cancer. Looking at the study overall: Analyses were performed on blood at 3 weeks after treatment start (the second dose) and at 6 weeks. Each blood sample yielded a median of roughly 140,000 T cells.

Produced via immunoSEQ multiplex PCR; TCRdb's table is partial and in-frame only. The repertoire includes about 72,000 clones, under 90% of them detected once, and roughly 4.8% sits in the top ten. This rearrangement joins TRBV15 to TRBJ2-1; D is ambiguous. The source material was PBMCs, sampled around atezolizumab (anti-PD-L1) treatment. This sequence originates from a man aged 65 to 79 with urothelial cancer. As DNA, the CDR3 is TGTGCCACCAGCAGGAGACGGAGCTCCTACAATGAGCAGTTCTTC. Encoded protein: CATSRRRSSYNEQFF.